The 12 T cell receptor beta chains in this list originate from one sample, sequenced in a study of PD-1 blockade in classical Hodgkin lymphoma. Time point described: newly diagnosed, previously untreated cHL patient sample. The assay was immunoSEQ multiplex PCR, and TCRdb's table has in-frame clones only and misses some. The profile covers more than 20,000 clones, with around 94% appearing a single time and roughly 6% taken by the ten largest. The specimen was peripheral blood mononuclear cells (PBMCs). All receptors come from a human donor with classical Hodgkin lymphoma.

The genes are TRBV11-2 and TRBJ1-1, with D possibly being TRBD1 (6 bases). The CDR3 extends over 16 amino acids. Trimming took 1 base from V and 1 from J, leaving 13 bases between them. Germline V gives CDR1 SGHAT, CDR2 FQNNGV. CDR3 region: CASSLVQTGTNTEAFF. CDR3 DNA: TGTGCCAGCAGCTTAGTACAAACAGGGACGAACACTGAAGCTTTCTTT.

The chain couples TRBV19 to TRBJ1-1; weak D call: TRBD1 (5 bases). CDR1 and CDR2 (germline): LNHDA, SQIVND (reference sequence). Deletions cut 6 bases from V and 6 bases from J, with 17 bases between. The CDR3 loop spans 14 amino acids. As DNA, the CDR3 is TGTGCCAGTAGAGGGGCGCCTGTCGTCGCTGAAGCTTTCTTT. Its translation: CASRGAPVVAEAFF. The full variable domain, with the rest looked up from reference TRBV19 and TRBJ1-1, is DGGITQSPKYLFRKEGQNVTLSCEQNLNHDAMYWYRQDPGQGLRLIYYSQIVNDFQKGDIAEGYSVSREKKESFPLTVTSAQKNPTAFYLCASRGAPVVAEAFFGQGTRLTVV.

The chain uses TRBV6-6 and TRBJ1-2; 9 nucleotides match TRBD1. Germline CDR1 and CDR2: MNHNY and SVGAGI (reference sequence). The V segment lost 5 bases and the J segment 4 bases; nucleotides outside the gene matches: 2. The CDR3 spans 13 residues. The CDR3, as DNA: TGTGCCAGCAGTACGACAGGGGGCTATGGCTACACCTTC. Translated: CASSTTGGYGYTF.

The V gene is TRBV11-3, the J gene TRBJ2-2; possible D gene TRBD2, 6 bases. Trimming stripped 5 bases from V and 3 bases from J, with 7 bases between. In germline, CDR1 is SGHNT, CDR2 YENEEA. This CDR3 contains 13 residues. DNA for the CDR3: TGTGCCAGCAGCACGGGAGACACCGGGGAGCTGTTTTTT. Translating gives CASSTGDTGELFF.

This rearrangement joins TRBV30 to TRBJ1-2; D is undetermined. Trimming removed 5 bases from V and 5 bases from J, with 9 bases in between. Per germline, CDR1 GTSNPN and CDR2 SVGIG (reference sequence). The CDR3 covers 11 residues. Here the CDR3 DNA reads TGTGCCTGGGGGAGTAATTATGGCTACACCTTC. It is translated as CAWGSNYGYTF.

The CDR3 DNA reads as TGTGCCAGCAGCTTAGGAGGGTGGGACAGCTCCTATAATTCACCCCTCCACTTT. It specifies CASSLGGWDSSYNSPLHF. The chain couples TRBV7-8 to TRBJ1-6; 7 bases match TRBD1. CDR1 is SGHVS and CDR2 is FQNEAQ in the germline V gene. This CDR3 has 18 residues. With V trimmed by 1 base and J by 0 bases, 6 bases remained unmatched.

The V and J genes are TRBV7-9 and TRBJ2-4; possibly TRBD1 or TRBD2 for D (7 bases each). The germline gives CDR1 SEHNR, CDR2 FQNEAQ (reference sequence). The CDR3 covers 16 residues. The V end was cut by 5 bases, the J end by 1 base, with 15 bases between. In nucleotides, the CDR3 is TGTGCCAGCAGCCAGGGGGAGGGGAGGGCCAAAAACATTCAGTACTTC. Translation: CASSQGEGRAKNIQYF. The whole variable domain, remainder taken from reference TRBV7-9 and TRBJ2-4, is DTGVSQNPRHKITKRGQNVTFRCDPISEHNRLYWYRQTLGQGPEFLTYFQNEAQLEKSRLLSDRFSAERPKGSFSTLEIQRTEQGDSAMYLCASSQGEGRAKNIQYFGAGTRLSVL.

This chain connects TRBV7-2 to TRBJ2-3, with D unclear. Germline lookup yields CDR1 SGHTA and CDR2 FQGNSA. The CDR3 runs 14 residues. Trimming removed 4 bases at V and 0 bases at J, with 8 bases between. CDR3 in amino acids: CASSSSHSTDTQYF. The CDR3 nucleotides read TGTGCCAGCAGCTCCAGTCATAGCACAGATACGCAGTATTTT.

This chain connects TRBV30 to TRBJ2-1, with 10 bases identical to TRBD2. Per the germline V gene, CDR1 is GTSNPN and CDR2 is SVGIG (reference sequence). J was trimmed by 12 bases and V by 0 bases; bases with no gene match: 5. This CDR3 region has 13 residues. The CDR3 here is CAWSVLAGIGQFF. Written as DNA, the CDR3 is TGTGCCTGGAGTGTACTAGCGGGGATAGGGCAGTTCTTC.

The chain carries TRBV4-3 and TRBJ2-7, with 8 bases lining up with TRBD2. With 0 bases clipped from V and 1 base from J, the junction kept 5 bases outside the gene matches. The CDR3 sequence is 16 residues long. From germline, CDR1 is LGHNA and CDR2 YSLEER. The DNA of the CDR3 is TGCGCCAGCAGCCAAGATACGGGGGGGCTGTCCTACGAGCAGTACTTC. Encoded protein: CASSQDTGGLSYEQYF.

The chain uses TRBV19 and TRBJ2-7; D possibly corresponds to TRBD1 (5 bases). V was trimmed by 8 bases and J by 5 bases, leaving 16 bases between them. The CDR3 length is 13 residues. The germline CDR1 and CDR2 sequences are LNHDA and SQIVND (reference sequence). The CDR3 DNA reads TGTGCCAGTCCAGGGCTCCCCTGGAACGAGCAGTACTTC. It specifies CASPGLPWNEQYF.

This chain uses TRBV19 with TRBJ2-7; D is possibly TRBD1 (5 bases). The CDR3 loop spans 13 amino acids. Trimming left V 3 bases short and J 6 bases short, with 12 bases between. CDR1 is LNHDA, CDR2 SQIVND, per germline (reference sequence). CDR3 in amino acids: CASSIPQGGEQYF. CDR3 nucleotide sequence: TGTGCCAGTAGTATCCCTCAGGGTGGCGAGCAGTACTTC.